The 20 T cell receptor beta chains below were found in one sample sequenced in a study of blood T cell repertoires in COVID-19. The assay was immunoSEQ multiplex PCR, and TCRdb's table has in-frame clones only and misses some. The table lists around 280,000 clones, roughly 89% of them singletons. Sequencing was done on a sample of PBMCs or T cells enriched from blood (not recorded which). The source is a woman between 40 and 50 years old who had recovered from COVID-19.

The V call is TRBV14, the J call TRBJ2-2, with D hard to call. The CDR3 length is 15 residues. V gave up 5 bases and J gave up 2 bases, with 12 bases separating them. CDR1 is SGHDN and CDR2 is FVKESK in the germline V gene. CDR3 loop: CASSETNKNTGELFF. The DNA of the CDR3 is TGTGCCAGCAGCGAAACGAACAAAAACACCGGGGAGCTGTTTTTT.

This chain joins TRBV5-5 and TRBJ1-3, with no clear D. Germline CDR1 reads SGHKS; CDR2 reads YYEKEE (reference sequence). Trimming removed 2 bases from V and 0 bases from J, with 18 bases in between. CDR3 size: 18 residues. CDR3 DNA sequence: TGTGCCAGCAGCTTTACGAGAAATAAGCCTCCCTCTGGAAACACCATATATTTT. Its protein product is CASSFTRNKPPSGNTIYF.

The chain has TRBV28 and TRBJ1-4; 11 nucleotides agree with TRBD1. Per germline, CDR1 MDHEN and CDR2 SYDVKM. The CDR3 loop spans 17 amino acids. The V segment lost 1 base and the J segment 10 bases; nucleotides outside the gene matches: 11. CDR3 coding DNA: TGTGCCAGCAGTTTATTCGGCGGGACAGGGGGTCTAGGAAAACTGTTTTTT. It translates to CASSLFGGTGGLGKLFF.

The chain carries TRBV7-2 and TRBJ1-6; the D gene is possibly TRBD1 (5 bases). From germline, CDR1 is SGHTA and CDR2 FQGNSA. V was pared by 4 bases and J by 5 bases, with 9 bases between. This CDR3 has 14 amino acids. CDR3 protein: CASSSGLDNSPLHF. The CDR3 region has the DNA TGTGCCAGCAGCTCGGGACTCGATAATTCACCCCTCCACTTT.

V gene TRBV2 combines with J gene TRBJ2-2, with 11 bases that match TRBD2. The CDR3 is made up of 16 amino acids. Per the germline V gene, CDR1 is SNHLY and CDR2 is FYNNEI. Trimming took 3 bases from V and 4 from J; bases not matched to a gene: 4. The CDR3 sequence is CASSDASGRLTGELFF. The CDR3 nucleotides read TGTGCCAGCAGTGATGCTAGCGGGAGGCTCACCGGGGAGCTGTTTTTT. Drawing the rest from reference TRBV2 and TRBJ2-2, the complete variable domain is EPEVTQTPSHQVTQMGQEVILRCVPISNHLYFYWYRQILGQKVEFLVSFYNNEISEKSEIFDDQFSVERPDGSNFTLKIRSTKLEDSAMYFCASSDASGRLTGELFFGEGSRLTVL.

The CDR3 coding sequence is TGTGCCAGCAGCTTGGGAGAGCGGGTTAGCTCGAATGAGCAGTTCTTC. This sequence encodes CASSLGERVSSNEQFF. This rearrangement joins TRBV11-3 to TRBJ2-1, with a possible D match to TRBD2 (6 bases). The germline gives CDR1 SGHNT, CDR2 YENEEA. This CDR3 contains 16 residues. Trimming removed 3 bases at V and 7 bases at J, with 19 bases between.

V usage is TRBV4-2 and J usage is TRBJ1-1; a weak D match, TRBD1 (5 bases). The CDR3 contains 13 residues. Trimming removed 4 bases from V and 4 bases from J, with 10 bases in between. Germline V gives CDR1 LGHNA, CDR2 YNFKEQ. CDR3 protein: CASSLQGGTEAFF. The CDR3 nucleotides are TGTGCCAGCAGCCTTCAGGGTGGCACTGAAGCTTTCTTT.

The chain combines TRBV21-1 with TRBJ2-2; the table's TRBD1 call for D was not verified on the DNA. TRBV21-1 is a pseudogene segment. The CDR3 runs 16 residues. DNA for the CDR3: TGTGCCAGCAGCGAAACAGGGACCCTGAACACCGGGGAGCTGTTTTTT. It codes for CASSETGTLNTGELFF.

This chain joins TRBV11-2 and TRBJ2-3, with 8 positions matching TRBD1. The V and J ends lost 7 bases and 0 bases, in that order; junction bases with no gene match: 6. Germline V gene data show CDR1 as SGHAT and CDR2 as FQNNGV. The CDR3 totals 15 residues. The CDR3 sequence is CASTYQGASTDTQYF. CDR3 nucleotide sequence: TGTGCCAGCACCTACCAGGGGGCTAGCACAGATACGCAGTATTTT.

This chain connects TRBV4-3 to TRBJ1-3; D is unresolved. Trimming removed 0 bases from V and 0 bases from J, with 6 bases in between. Germline values: CDR1 LGHNA, CDR2 YSLEER. This CDR3 has 15 amino acids. Written as DNA, the CDR3 is TGCGCCAGCAGCCAAGAGGGCTCCTCTGGAAACACCATATATTTT. Amino acids: CASSQEGSSGNTIYF.

CDR3 DNA sequence: TGCAGCGTGGAAAACAGGAAGGGGAACACAGATACGCAGTATTTT. Its protein product is CSVENRKGNTDTQYF. The chain employs TRBV29-1 and TRBJ2-3; D possibly corresponds to TRBD1 (5 bases). The CDR3 is made up of 15 amino acids. V dropped 6 bases and J dropped 2 bases, with 18 bases sitting between them. Germline lookup yields CDR1 SQVTM and CDR2 ANQGSEA.

This clone was seen a few times. This chain joins TRBV27 and TRBJ2-7; D not resolved. Trimming stripped 9 bases from V and 0 bases from J, with 12 bases between. Germline V lookup: CDR1 MNHEY, CDR2 SMNVEV (reference sequence). CDR3 size: 13 residues. The CDR3 is CASQDGYSYEQYF. The CDR3 nucleotides read TGTGCCAGTCAAGACGGGTACTCCTACGAGCAGTACTTC.

The V call is TRBV2, the J call TRBJ2-7; 8 nucleotides align to TRBD1. Trimming took 4 bases from V and 0 from J; bases not matched to a gene: 2. CDR3 length: 14 residues. Germline CDR1 and CDR2: SNHLY and FYNNEI. The CDR3 bases are TGTGCCAGCAGTGGGGACAGGTTCTCCTACGAGCAGTACTTC. This encodes CASSGDRFSYEQYF.

The J gene is TRBJ2-7, the V gene TRBV5-8; 10 bases agree with TRBD1. Germline assignment: CDR1 SGHTS and CDR2 YDEGEE. This CDR3 has 15 residues. The trim removed 1 base at V and 2 bases at J, leaving 3 bases unmatched. The CDR3, as DNA: TGTGCCAGCAGCTTGAGGGACAGGGGAGCCTACGAGCAGTACTTC. As protein: CASSLRDRGAYEQYF.

The chain recombines TRBV24-1 with TRBJ2-7; no firm D call. This CDR3 region has 13 residues. Trimming removed 5 bases at V and 4 bases at J, with 11 bases between. The germline gives CDR1 KGHDR, CDR2 SFDVKD. The CDR3 here is CATSAPGTYEQYF. The CDR3, as DNA: TGTGCCACCAGTGCTCCAGGAACATACGAGCAGTACTTC.

The chain is built from TRBV13 and TRBJ2-3, with D perhaps matching TRBD2 (7 bases). Germline CDR1 and CDR2: PRHDT and FYEKMQ (reference sequence). The germline V and J ends were trimmed by 3 bases and 4 bases, with 14 bases remaining between them. CDR3 length: 15 residues. The CDR3 sequence is CASSFRGGRADTQYF. The CDR3 DNA sequence: TGTGCCAGCAGCTTTAGGGGGGGGCGAGCAGATACGCAGTATTTT.

This chain links TRBV12-5 with TRBJ2-6, with D unresolved. Trimming left V 2 bases short and J 2 bases short, with 13 bases between. CDR1 LGHNT and CDR2 FRNRAP come from the germline V gene. The CDR3 is 17 residues long. The chain's CDR3 is CASGLTIDTAGANVLTF. CDR3 DNA sequence: TGTGCTAGTGGTTTGACCATAGACACTGCTGGGGCCAACGTCCTGACTTTC. The entire variable domain, with the rest obtained from reference TRBV12-5 and TRBJ2-6, is as follows: DARVTQTPRHKVTEMGQEVTMRCQPILGHNTVFWYRQTMMQGLELLAYFRNRAPLDDSGMPKDRFSAEMPDATLATLKIQPSEPRDSAVYFCASGLTIDTAGANVLTFGAGSRLTVL.

V and J are TRBV2 and TRBJ2-3; 7 nucleotides align to TRBD1. Germline V gene sequence: CDR1 SNHLY, CDR2 FYNNEI. CDR3 length: 14 residues. After removal of 11 bases from V and 0 bases from J, the junction contained 8 bases not matched to a gene. The CDR3 loop reads CAGRFRGSTDTQYF. Written as DNA, the CDR3 is TGTGCCGGAAGGTTCAGGGGGAGCACAGATACGCAGTATTTT.

The chain joins TRBV18 to TRBJ2-1, with TRBD1 as a possible D gene (7 bases). The CDR3 length is 13 residues. CDR1 is KGHSH and CDR2 is LQKENI in the germline V gene. Trimming removed 6 bases from V and 6 bases from J, with 12 bases in between. CDR3 amino acids: CASSQGGGNEQFF. The CDR3 DNA follows: TGTGCCAGCTCGCAGGGGGGTGGCAATGAGCAGTTCTTC.

This clone was found a few times. One end of the junction fails to match germline, which may point to a read error. The V gene is TRBV7-7, the J gene TRBJ1-4; maybe TRBD1 (5 bases). The CDR3 sequence is 15 residues long. Germline CDR1 is SSHAT and CDR2 is FNYEAQ (reference sequence). The chain's CDR3 is CASSRWDSPREKLFF. CDR3 bases: TGTGCTAGCAGCCGATGGGACTCACCCCGAGAAAAACTGTTTTTT.